This TCR beta chain was captured in a study of cytomegalovirus exposure and HLA in healthy donors. Study findings and constraints: An apparent linkage of common viral pathogens to several of the most significant clusters emerged in a later analysis. A later analysis showed TCR association rates differing by HLA locus, peaking at DRB1 and lowest at HLA-C.

CDR3 length equals 12 residues. Germline-derived CDR1 and CDR2 are SGHTS and YDEGEE. Deletions cut 3 bases from V and 11 bases from J, with 14 bases between. PCR primers comprised 60 Vbeta and 13 Jbeta primers. Sequencing used immunoSEQ multiplex PCR; TCRdb keeps in-frame clones, though not all of them. Among fewer than 200,000 clones listed, roughly 80% were seen once. To note about this clone: Antigen: not known.

Sequences were obtained from PBMCs. This clonotype was sampled from a woman aged 50 to 60 in good health and CMV-seronegative. This chain links TRBV5-8 with TRBJ1-2; unclear D gene. The CDR3 nucleotides are TGTGCCAGCAGCTCAGTCAAAACCGGGTACACCTTC. Amino acids: CASSSVKTGYTF.